These 19 T cell receptor beta chains share one sample of origin, sequenced in a study of blood T cell repertoires in COVID-19. Method: immunoSEQ multiplex PCR; TCRdb's copy keeps in-frame clones and lacks some. The sample shows approximately 300,000 clones, about four fifths of them seen only once. The specimen sequenced was peripheral blood. The receptors shown here come from a woman in her 50s with acute or convalescent COVID-19.

The chain uses TRBV5-6 and TRBJ1-3; D unresolved. CDR3 length: 15 amino acids. Germline V gene lookup returns CDR1 SGHDT and CDR2 YYEEEE. V dropped 2 bases and J dropped 0 bases, with 9 bases sitting between them. The CDR3 DNA follows: TGTGCCAGCAGCTTCGGGTCCACCTCTGGAAACACCATATATTTT. It codes for CASSFGSTSGNTIYF.

V gene TRBV4-1 combines with J gene TRBJ1-5, with D possibly TRBD1 on 5 matching bases. V was cut by 2 bases and J by 4 bases, with 18 bases left in between. Germline values: CDR1 MGHRA, CDR2 YSYEKL. The CDR3 is 17 amino acids. The CDR3 loop reads CASSQRPAQAFNQPQHF. In DNA, the CDR3 is TGCGCCAGCAGCCAACGCCCAGCACAGGCATTTAATCAGCCCCAGCATTTT.

The chain is built from TRBV7-2 and TRBJ1-5; D unclear. Germline V lookup: CDR1 SGHTA, CDR2 FQGNSA. V dropped 1 base and J dropped 2 bases, with 12 bases sitting between them. The CDR3 has 16 amino acids. The CDR3, as DNA: TGTGCCAGCAGCTTAGTGGGGTCGGGAGGCAATCAGCCCCAGCATTTT. It is translated as CASSLVGSGGNQPQHF.

The gene calls are TRBV2 and TRBJ2-1; D is uncertain. Germline loops: CDR1 SNHLY, CDR2 FYNNEI. The V gene lost 2 bases and the J gene lost 0 bases, with 5 bases spanning the gap. This CDR3 is 14 amino acids long. This CDR3 reads CASSESTSYNEQFF. CDR3 nucleotides: TGTGCCAGCAGTGAATCTACCTCCTACAATGAGCAGTTCTTC.

This clone was seen a few times. This specimen includes other DNA sequences encoding the same CDR3. V is TRBV10-3 and J is TRBJ1-4; D not certain. The V end lost 5 bases, the J end lost 0 bases, and 7 bases lay between the germline ends. Looked up from germline, CDR1 is ENHRY and CDR2 is SYGVKD. The CDR3 has 14 amino acids. The CDR3 nucleotides read TGTGCCATCAGTAGAGATACAACTAATGAAAAACTGTTTTTT. Translating gives CAISRDTTNEKLFF.

This chain joins TRBV5-1 and TRBJ2-5, with 9 bases that match TRBD2. In germline, CDR1 is SGHRS, CDR2 YFSETQ. The J segment lost 2 bases and the V segment lost 0 bases, leaving 8 bases of the junction unmatched. This CDR3 is 17 amino acids long. CDR3: CASSLGPSGEGQETQYF. CDR3 nucleotide sequence: TGCGCCAGCAGCTTGGGCCCTAGCGGGGAAGGGCAAGAGACCCAGTACTTC.

The chain combines TRBV30 with TRBJ1-6, with a possible D match to TRBD1 (6 bases). Per germline, CDR1 GTSNPN and CDR2 SVGIG (reference sequence). CDR3 size: 13 residues. V lost 6 bases to trimming and J lost 5 bases, with 11 bases between them. CDR3 DNA sequence: TGTGCCTGCAGGGGCGGCAATAATTCACCCCTCCACTTT. It codes for CACRGGNNSPLHF.

The J gene is TRBJ1-5, the V gene TRBV14, with a weak D call TRBD1 (5 bases). CDR3 length equals 14 residues. The V and J ends lost 1 base and 5 bases respectively, with 9 bases between them. CDR1 is SGHDN and CDR2 is FVKESK in the germline V gene. The CDR3 region has the DNA TGTGCCAGCAGCCAAGCAGGGTTCTATCAGCCCCAGCATTTT. This sequence encodes CASSQAGFYQPQHF.

This chain links TRBV11-2 with TRBJ1-6; 8 bases fit TRBD1. Germline assignment: CDR1 SGHAT and CDR2 FQNNGV. With 6 bases clipped from V and 10 bases from J, the junction kept 8 bases outside the gene matches. CDR3 length equals 14 residues. CDR3 sequence reads: CASSFVRGQSPLHF. CDR3 DNA sequence: TGTGCCAGCAGTTTCGTCAGGGGGCAATCACCCCTCCACTTT.

The genes are TRBV23-1 and TRBJ2-3; D possibly corresponds to TRBD2 (5 bases). TRBV23-1 counts as an open reading frame of uncertain function. V shed 1 base and J shed 2 bases, with 10 bases lying between them. The CDR3 has 15 residues. CDR3 loop: CASSQFGLNTDTQYF. The DNA of the CDR3 is TGCGCCAGCAGTCAATTCGGACTCAACACAGATACGCAGTATTTT.

V gene TRBV5-5 combines with J gene TRBJ2-7, with TRBD1 identical over 7 bases. Trimming removed 5 bases from V and 1 base from J; junction bases left unmatched: 12. Germline CDR1 SGHKS, CDR2 YYEKEE (reference sequence). The CDR3 runs to 16 residues. Here the CDR3 reads CASRAAAGGLSYEQYF. CDR3 DNA sequence: TGTGCCAGCAGGGCCGCGGCAGGGGGTCTATCCTACGAGCAGTACTTC.

This chain links TRBV3-1 (or the pseudogene TRBV3-2) with TRBJ1-1, with D maybe TRBD1 (5 bases). The CDR3 contains 12 residues. Trimming removed 3 bases from V and 8 bases from J, with 10 bases in between. Germline V gene data show CDR1 as LGHDT and CDR2 as YNNKEL (reference sequence). CDR3 coding DNA: TGTGCCAGCAGCCACATCTCAGGGGAAGCTTTCTTT. Translating it yields CASSHISGEAFF.

The V call is TRBV11-3, the J call TRBJ2-6; tentatively, D is TRBD1 (6 bases). The ends were cut back, 5 bases at V and 2 bases at J, with 13 bases in the middle. CDR3 length equals 16 residues. The V gene's germline CDR1 is SGHNT and CDR2 YENEEA. The CDR3 DNA follows: TGTGCCAGCAGCCTCTCGACAGGTGCTGGGGCCAACGTCCTGACTTTC. Translating gives CASSLSTGAGANVLTF.

Worth noting for this clone: The sample contains more than one DNA sequence encoding this CDR3. V is TRBV24-1 and J is TRBJ1-4, with D maybe TRBD1 (5 bases). This CDR3 is built from 15 residues. V dropped 2 bases and J dropped 6 bases, with 12 bases sitting between them. Germline V gene data show CDR1 as KGHDR and CDR2 as SFDVKD. In DNA form, the CDR3 reads TGTGCCACCAGTGATTATTTAGGGGTTTATGAAAAACTGTTTTTT. Its protein product is CATSDYLGVYEKLFF.

A word on this clone: The sample carries other DNA sequences with the same CDR3. The chain carries TRBV7-2 and TRBJ1-5; 8 positions agree with TRBD1. The CDR3 spans 14 residues. Trimming took 4 bases from V and 2 from J; bases not matched to a gene: 1. Germline assignment: CDR1 SGHTA and CDR2 FQGNSA. The CDR3 is CASSSGQGNQPQHF. The CDR3, as DNA: TGTGCCAGCAGCTCGGGACAGGGCAATCAGCCCCAGCATTTT. Variable domain in full (rest from reference TRBV7-2 and TRBJ1-5): GAGVSQSPSNKVTEKGKDVELRCDPISGHTALYWYRQSLGQGLEFLIYFQGNSAPDKSGLPSDRFSAERTGGSVSTLTIQRTQQEDSAVYLCASSSGQGNQPQHFGDGTRLSIL.

This clone was counted a single time. The J gene is TRBJ1-1, the V gene TRBV5-1; D unresolved. Trimming removed 3 bases at V and 4 bases at J, with 19 bases between. The CDR3 covers 16 residues. Germline values: CDR1 SGHRS, CDR2 YFSETQ. CDR3 in amino acids: CASSSQGGGGITEAFF. The CDR3 DNA reads as TGCGCCAGCAGCTCTCAAGGTGGTGGAGGTATCACTGAAGCTTTCTTT.

This clone was recorded a few times. This chain joins TRBV11-2 and TRBJ2-7, with D unresolved. Germline lookup yields CDR1 SGHAT and CDR2 FQNNGV. The CDR3 length is 12 residues. Trimming pared 3 bases from V and 4 bases from J, leaving 7 bases between. CDR3 in amino acids: CASSFTLYEQYF. The CDR3 DNA follows: TGTGCCAGCAGCTTTACACTATACGAGCAGTACTTC.

This chain joins TRBV2 and TRBJ1-5; TRBD1 is a possible D gene (5 bases). Trimming stripped 3 bases from V and 0 bases from J, with 9 bases between. Germline values: CDR1 SNHLY, CDR2 FYNNEI. The CDR3 consists of 15 residues. CDR3 DNA: TGTGCCAGCAGTGATTCAGGACATAGCAATCAGCCCCAGCATTTT. It translates to CASSDSGHSNQPQHF.

The rearrangement links TRBV5-4 to TRBJ2-2, with D possibly being TRBD2 (6 bases). The V gene lost 1 base and the J gene lost 5 bases, with 12 bases spanning the gap. The germline V gene encodes CDR1 SGHNT and CDR2 YYREEE (reference sequence). The CDR3 has 15 residues. CDR3 amino acids: CASSLRYGGTGELFF. The CDR3 nucleotides are TGTGCCAGCAGCTTGAGATATGGGGGGACCGGGGAGCTGTTTTTT.